This T cell receptor beta chain derives from a study of cytomegalovirus exposure and HLA in healthy donors. The study's findings and limits: Cytomegalovirus status was reportedly diagnosed by the classifier with high sensitivity and specificity. According to a later analysis, TCR clusters from the first cohort tended to co-occur in the 120 or so validation repertoires.

The V and J ends lost 4 bases and 11 bases, in that order; junction bases with no gene match: 10. CDR1 is SGHNT and CDR2 is YYREEE in the germline V gene (reference sequence). The CDR3 is 13 amino acids. TCRdb's table, derived via immunoSEQ multiplex PCR, lists solely in-frame clones and lacks some. Among more than 200,000 clones listed, about 90% were seen once. Of note for this clone: Its antigen remains unidentified.

Donors were drawn from the approximately 110-subject validation cohort, separate from the roughly 610-subject first cohort. The J gene is TRBJ1-1, the V gene TRBV5-4; 8 bases line up with TRBD1. The sequenced sample was PBMCs. The receptor's source is a man aged 18-30 years in good health and CMV-seropositive. The CDR3 bases are TGTGCCAGCAGCGAGGACAGGGTGTCAGGGGCTTTCTTT. The encoded protein is CASSEDRVSGAFF.